Presented here are 31 T cell receptor beta chains from one specimen sequenced in a study of blood T cell repertoires in COVID-19. Repertoires were generated with immunoSEQ multiplex PCR, while TCRdb's copy carries only in-frame clones and drops some. The profile shows more than 200,000 clones, about nine tenths of them singletons. Source material: PBMCs or T cells enriched from blood (not recorded which). The receptors originated from a man aged 25 to 40 in a cohort exposed to, infected with or recovered from COVID-19 (not recorded which).

This chain connects TRBV27 to TRBJ2-3, with 7 positions matching TRBD2. CDR3 length equals 15 residues. V shed 5 bases and J 0 bases; nucleotides not matched to a gene: 5. Germline assignment: CDR1 MNHEY and CDR2 SMNVEV (reference sequence). CDR3 nucleotide sequence: TGTGCCAGCAGTGTACTAGCGACTAGCACAGATACGCAGTATTTT. The encoded protein is CASSVLATSTDTQYF.

The chain links TRBV25-1 to TRBJ2-4; TRBD1 matches at 7 bases. The germline gives CDR1 MGHDK, CDR2 SYGVNS. The V gene end was trimmed by 4 bases and the J gene end by 7 bases; junction bases not matched to a gene: 13. This CDR3 comprises 16 residues. CDR3 amino acids: CASSGSGTEEWNIQYF. The CDR3 DNA reads as TGTGCCAGCAGTGGCTCCGGGACAGAAGAATGGAACATTCAGTACTTC.

The chain is built from TRBV15 and TRBJ2-1, with D maybe TRBD1 (5 bases). This CDR3 spans 14 amino acids. Germline V gene lookup returns CDR1 LNHNV and CDR2 YYDKDF (reference sequence). The ends were cut back, 2 bases at V and 8 bases at J, with 13 bases in the middle. CDR3 sequence (DNA): TGTGCCACCAGCAGACTGACAGATTCAGATGAGCAGTTCTTC. It translates to CATSRLTDSDEQFF.

The chain joins TRBV7-6 to TRBJ1-5, with 8 positions matching TRBD1. Germline assignment: CDR1 SGHVS and CDR2 FNYEAQ. V was pared by 3 bases and J by 6 bases, with 4 bases of the junction left unmatched. The CDR3 length is 14 residues. The CDR3 is CASSFGQGSQPQHF. The CDR3 DNA follows: TGTGCCAGCAGCTTTGGACAGGGAAGTCAGCCCCAGCATTTT.

This chain connects TRBV9 to TRBJ2-1; possibly TRBD1 for D (6 bases). The CDR3 length is 13 residues. V was pared by 4 bases and J by 7 bases, with 12 bases between. The germline V gene encodes CDR1 SGDLS and CDR2 YYNGEE. CDR3 residues: CASSLAQGNEQFF. In DNA form, the CDR3 reads TGTGCCAGCAGCCTCGCTCAGGGGAATGAGCAGTTCTTC.

The CDR3 is CSGGTAKTQYF. The CDR3 region has the DNA TGCAGCGGTGGGACAGCGAAGACCCAGTACTTC. The chain uses TRBV29-1 and TRBJ2-5, with 7 positions matching TRBD1. The trim removed 7 bases at V and 6 bases at J, leaving 5 bases unmatched. This CDR3 region has 11 residues. Germline CDR1 SQVTM, CDR2 ANQGSEA.

The genes are TRBV11-2 and TRBJ1-3; tentative D call: TRBD1 (6 bases). Germline loops: CDR1 SGHAT, CDR2 FQNNGV. This CDR3 is built from 18 residues. V lost 4 bases and J lost 4, with 23 bases in between. This CDR3 is CASSSRYRARLTGNTIYF. The CDR3, as DNA: TGTGCCAGCAGCTCGAGATACAGGGCGCGTTTGACCGGAAACACCATATATTTT.

This chain uses TRBV6-1 with TRBJ2-7, with 10 bases that match TRBD1. With V trimmed by 4 bases and J by 3 bases, 15 bases remained unmatched. Germline CDR1 is MNHNS and CDR2 is SASEGT. The CDR3 runs 18 residues. The CDR3 DNA sequence: TGTGCCAGCAGTGCCCCCAGTGCACCGTGGACAGGGGGCTACGAGCAGTACTTC. This codes for CASSAPSAPWTGGYEQYF.

This clone appeared a few times. The gene calls are TRBV27 and TRBJ1-2; 9 bases are a match to TRBD1. The germline V gene has CDR1 MNHEY and CDR2 SMNVEV (reference sequence). V lost 6 bases and J lost 3; bases outside the gene matches: 8. The CDR3 loop spans 15 amino acids. CDR3 DNA: TGTGCCAGCAGCCCGGACAGGGGAGGTTACTATGGCTACACCTTC. This encodes CASSPDRGGYYGYTF.

The chain is built from TRBV6-5 and TRBJ2-5; perhaps TRBD1 as D (5 bases). V was cut by 0 bases and J by 7 bases, with 12 bases left in between. Germline CDR1 reads MNHEY; CDR2 reads SVGAGI. The CDR3 totals 14 residues. The CDR3 here is CASSYSTAFGTQYF. The CDR3 bases are TGTGCCAGCAGTTACTCGACAGCCTTCGGGACCCAGTACTTC.

DNA of the CDR3: TGTGCCAGTAGTATAGTTACAGGTCGTTCTAACTATGGCTACACCTTC. This codes for CASSIVTGRSNYGYTF. The chain carries TRBV19 and TRBJ1-2; a weak D match, TRBD1 (5 bases). Germline CDR1 and CDR2: LNHDA and SQIVND (reference sequence). V was cut by 1 base and J by 0 bases, with 12 bases left in between. The CDR3 spans 16 residues.

The chain uses TRBV5-4 and TRBJ2-7, with 8 bases that match TRBD1. The germline V gene encodes CDR1 SGHNT and CDR2 YYREEE (reference sequence). This CDR3 has 14 residues. Trimming at V came to 4 bases and at J to 4 bases, leaving 7 bases not matched to a gene. CDR3 DNA sequence: TGTGCCAGCAGCCCAGTGACAGGGGCTTACGAGCAGTACTTC. Translated: CASSPVTGAYEQYF.

V is TRBV6-5 and J is TRBJ1-1; D is uncertain. Trimming removed 5 bases from V and 6 bases from J, with 19 bases in between. The CDR3 length is 15 residues. Germline loops: CDR1 MNHEY, CDR2 SVGAGI. The CDR3 reads CASSQTNAGRAEAFF. In nucleotides, the CDR3 is TGTGCCAGCAGTCAAACGAACGCGGGCCGGGCTGAAGCTTTCTTT.

The J gene is TRBJ1-4, the V gene TRBV5-5; 12 nucleotides align to TRBD1. The CDR3 loop spans 17 amino acids. The germline V gene encodes CDR1 SGHKS and CDR2 YYEKEE (reference sequence). Unmatched junction bases numbered 7, after V lost 4 bases and J lost 3 bases. Here the CDR3 DNA reads TGTGCCAGCAGCCCCGGGACAGGGGGCAATGCTAATGAAAAACTGTTTTTT. Its translation is CASSPGTGGNANEKLFF.

In its sample, this clone was seen a few times. The chain carries TRBV9 and TRBJ2-1; weak D call: TRBD2 (5 bases). Germline values: CDR1 SGDLS, CDR2 YYNGEE. Trimming removed 3 bases from V and 4 bases from J, with 11 bases in between. The CDR3 length is 14 residues. DNA of the CDR3: TGTGCCAGCAGCGACGCGGGCCTATACAATGAGCAGTTCTTC. This codes for CASSDAGLYNEQFF.

The CDR3 region has the DNA TGTGCCAGCAGCGCCCAAGCGGGACAGGAAGAGACCCAGTACTTC. Its protein product is CASSAQAGQEETQYF. The chain employs TRBV9 and TRBJ2-5, with TRBD1 as a possible D gene (8 bases). CDR3 length: 15 residues. Trimming stripped 3 bases from V and 3 bases from J, with 15 bases between. Per the germline V gene, CDR1 is SGDLS and CDR2 is YYNGEE.

The chain carries TRBV24-1 and TRBJ2-7; 9 bases are shared with TRBD1. Trimming cost V 3 bases and J 3 bases; bases outside gene matches: 5. The CDR3 length is 15 residues. Germline-derived CDR1 and CDR2 are KGHDR and SFDVKD. CDR3 in DNA: TGTGCCACCAGTGATACCGGGACAGGGCGCTACGAGCAGTACTTC. Translating it yields CATSDTGTGRYEQYF.

This clone was detected once. This sequence joins TRBV9 and TRBJ2-3; possible D gene TRBD1, 6 bases. Trimming shortened V by 0 bases and J by 2 bases, and 13 bases separated the two germline ends. The CDR3 loop spans 16 amino acids. Germline V gene sequence: CDR1 SGDLS, CDR2 YYNGEE. As DNA, the CDR3 is TGTGCCAGCAGCGTAGAGGTGGGGGCGGTCACAGATACGCAGTATTTT. It encodes CASSVEVGAVTDTQYF.

The chain recombines TRBV5-1 with TRBJ1-2; 10 nucleotides line up with TRBD1. Germline assignment: CDR1 SGHRS and CDR2 YFSETQ. V lost 4 bases to trimming and J lost 3 bases; unmatched junction nucleotides: 12. The CDR3 is 17 amino acids. CDR3 DNA sequence: TGCGCCAGCAGCCCGGGTAGGACAGGGGGAACGGACTATGGCTACACCTTC. This sequence encodes CASSPGRTGGTDYGYTF.

The V and J genes are TRBV27 and TRBJ2-2; 7 bases line up with TRBD2. V lost 6 bases and J lost 4; bases outside the gene matches: 11. Germline lookup yields CDR1 MNHEY and CDR2 SMNVEV (reference sequence). The CDR3 loop spans 16 amino acids. CDR3: CASRPRLAGLTGELFF. The CDR3 DNA sequence: TGTGCCAGCAGGCCGCGACTAGCCGGACTCACCGGGGAGCTGTTTTTT.

This chain joins TRBV10-2 and TRBJ1-5; 10 nucleotides align to TRBD1. Germline trimming cut 6 bases from V and 4 bases from J; bases unmatched to any gene: 6. The germline CDR1 and CDR2 sequences are WSHSY and SAAADI. This CDR3 has 15 amino acids. The CDR3 reads CASRRDRGENQPQHF. The CDR3 bases are TGCGCCAGCAGGAGGGACAGGGGTGAAAATCAGCCCCAGCATTTT.

This clone came up once. J is TRBJ1-1 and V is TRBV6-5, with no clear D. The V end lost 1 base, the J end lost 8 bases, and 11 bases lay between the germline ends. Germline lookup yields CDR1 MNHEY and CDR2 SVGAGI. The length of the CDR3 is 13 residues. The DNA for the CDR3 is TGTGCCAGCAGTTACTTGCCCGCCCGGGAAGCTTTCTTT. Translation gives CASSYLPAREAFF.

The rearrangement links TRBV11-3 to TRBJ2-7; perhaps TRBD1 as D (6 bases). The CDR3 extends over 13 amino acids. Germline loops: CDR1 SGHNT, CDR2 YENEEA. The ends were cut back, 5 bases at V and 5 bases at J, with 13 bases in the middle. The CDR3 region is CASSGGSGNEQYF. The DNA for the CDR3 is TGTGCCAGCAGCGGGGGCAGTGGGAACGAGCAGTACTTC.

This clone appeared a single time. The rearrangement uses TRBV19 and TRBJ2-7; 13 bases are a match to TRBD2. Losses at the gene ends were 3 bases for V and 7 bases for J; bases not matched to a gene: 3. CDR3 length: 14 amino acids. Looked up from germline, CDR1 is LNHDA and CDR2 is SQIVND (reference sequence). The CDR3, as DNA: TGTGCCAGTAGTATTCGGGGACTAGCGGGGGAGCAGTACTTC. It is translated as CASSIRGLAGEQYF.

The rearrangement links TRBV10-3 to TRBJ1-3, with unresolved D. This CDR3 is built from 16 residues. Per germline, CDR1 ENHRY and CDR2 SYGVKD. Deletions cut 0 bases from V and 0 bases from J, with 9 bases between. The CDR3 coding sequence is TGTGCCATCAGTGAGTCTGTGGCCCCCTCTGGAAACACCATATATTTT. Translated: CAISESVAPSGNTIYF.

The V gene is TRBV19, the J gene TRBJ2-6; 7 bases agree with TRBD2. This CDR3 comprises 18 residues. Germline CDR1 LNHDA, CDR2 SQIVND (reference sequence). V gave up 3 bases and J gave up 3 bases; unmatched junction bases: 11. CDR3 coding DNA: TGTGCCAGTAGTATCTATCGTCGGGACTACCGTGGGGCCAACGTCCTGACTTTC. This translates into CASSIYRRDYRGANVLTF.

The chain recombines TRBV29-1 with TRBJ2-5; no firm D call. V was trimmed by 4 bases and J by 5 bases, leaving 11 bases between them. Germline CDR1 SQVTM, CDR2 ANQGSEA. The CDR3 length is 12 residues. The CDR3 sequence is CSVVFGSETQYF. The CDR3 bases are TGCAGCGTTGTGTTTGGTAGCGAGACCCAGTACTTC.

The V and J genes are TRBV28 and TRBJ1-5; D gene ambiguous. The CDR3 length is 16 residues. Looked up from germline, CDR1 is MDHEN and CDR2 is SYDVKM. V dropped 8 bases and J dropped 2 bases, with 19 bases sitting between them. The CDR3 region is CASGLPRPQGNQPQHF. CDR3 bases: TGTGCCAGCGGATTACCCCGACCTCAGGGCAATCAGCCCCAGCATTTT.

The chain links TRBV6-5 to TRBJ1-4, with D perhaps matching TRBD1 (5 bases). From germline, CDR1 is MNHEY and CDR2 SVGAGI. V was trimmed by 8 bases and J by 3 bases, leaving 13 bases between them. The CDR3 is made up of 14 amino acids. The DNA of the CDR3 is TGTGCCAGCCAGGGAGGGGTGGCTAATGAAAAACTGTTTTTT. Its translation: CASQGGVANEKLFF.

This chain joins TRBV5-4 and TRBJ2-6; D not resolved. CDR1 is SGHNT and CDR2 is YYREEE in the germline V gene (reference sequence). This CDR3 has 14 amino acids. The V and J ends lost 4 bases and 1 base respectively, with 6 bases between them. In DNA form, the CDR3 reads TGTGCCAGCAGCGGTCGGTCTGGGGCCAACGTCCTGACTTTC. The encoded protein is CASSGRSGANVLTF.

V usage is TRBV7-9 and J usage is TRBJ1-1; 7 nucleotides agree with TRBD1. Germline V gives CDR1 SEHNR, CDR2 FQNEAQ (reference sequence). This CDR3 region has 14 residues. V was pared by 1 base and J by 4 bases, with 3 bases of the junction left unmatched. The CDR3 sequence is CASSLEGAVTEAFF. Written as DNA, the CDR3 is TGTGCCAGCAGCTTAGAGGGGGCCGTCACTGAAGCTTTCTTT.